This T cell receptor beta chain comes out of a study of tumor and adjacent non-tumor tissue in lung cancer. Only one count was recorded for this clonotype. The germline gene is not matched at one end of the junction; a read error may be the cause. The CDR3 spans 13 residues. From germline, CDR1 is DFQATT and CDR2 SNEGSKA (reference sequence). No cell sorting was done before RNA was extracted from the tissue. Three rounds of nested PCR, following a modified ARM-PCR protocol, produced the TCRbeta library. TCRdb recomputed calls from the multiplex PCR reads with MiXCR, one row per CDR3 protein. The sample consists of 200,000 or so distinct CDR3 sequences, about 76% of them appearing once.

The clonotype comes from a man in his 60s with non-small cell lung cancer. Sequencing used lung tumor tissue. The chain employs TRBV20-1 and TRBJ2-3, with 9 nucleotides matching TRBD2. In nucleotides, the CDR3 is TGCATTGCTGGACTAGCGAGCACAGATACGCAGTATTTT. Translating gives CIAGLASTDTQYF.